These 30 T cell receptor beta chains share one sample of origin, sequenced in a study of cytomegalovirus exposure and HLA in healthy donors. Primers for the PCR totalled 60 Vbeta and 13 Jbeta. Some clones are missing from TCRdb's copy, which holds only in-frame ones; the method was immunoSEQ multiplex PCR. The top ten clones hold under 2% of a sample with 150,000 to 200,000 clones, 77% of them seen once. The sequencing sample was made of PBMCs. The receptors stem from a young woman in good health and CMV-seronegative.

This clone has only a few counts. The chain's CDR3 is CSVGAADMNTEAFF. The CDR3 region has the DNA TGCAGCGTAGGGGCCGCCGACATGAACACTGAAGCTTTCTTT. V usage is TRBV29-1 and J usage is TRBJ1-1; D is possibly TRBD1 (5 bases). The CDR3 has 14 residues. Trimming cost V 6 bases and J 0 bases, with 14 bases left between them. Germline V lookup: CDR1 SQVTM, CDR2 ANQGSEA. Variable domain in full (rest from reference TRBV29-1 and TRBJ1-1): SAVISQKPSRDICQRGTSLTIQCQVDSQVTMMFWYRQQPGQSLTLIATANQGSEATYESGFVIDKFPISRPNLTFSTLTVSNMSPEDSSIYLCSVGAADMNTEAFFGQGTRLTVV.

The CDR3 bases are TGCGCCAGCAGCTTGGCTCTAGCGGGAGGGCCTCCCCGGGGCACAGATACGCAGTATTTT. Its protein is CASSLALAGGPPRGTDTQYF. V and J are TRBV5-1 and TRBJ2-3; TRBD2 matches at 12 bases. The trim removed 0 bases at V and 1 base at J, leaving 12 bases unmatched. CDR1 SGHRS and CDR2 YFSETQ come from the germline V gene. The CDR3 contains 20 residues.

The CDR3 here is CASTLGRGGFEQYF. CDR3 bases: TGTGCCAGCACCCTTGGGAGAGGAGGGTTCGAGCAGTACTTC. The V call is TRBV6-1, the J call TRBJ2-7; D may be TRBD2 (6 bases). Between the trimmed V and J ends, which lost 7 bases and 6 bases, there was a span of 19 bases. CDR3 size: 14 residues. Per germline, CDR1 MNHNS and CDR2 SASEGT.

The V and J genes are TRBV5-6 and TRBJ1-1; 8 bases map to TRBD1. Looked up from germline, CDR1 is SGHDT and CDR2 is YYEEEE. The V gene end was trimmed by 3 bases and the J gene end by 0 bases; junction bases not matched to a gene: 4. The CDR3 loop spans 15 amino acids. CDR3 amino acids: CASSWDRSLNTEAFF. The CDR3 bases are TGTGCCAGCAGCTGGGACAGGTCCCTGAACACTGAAGCTTTCTTT.

CDR3: CASSATGNYGYTF. The DNA of the CDR3 is TGTGCCAGTAGTGCCACAGGGAACTATGGCTACACCTTC. The chain couples TRBV19 to TRBJ1-2; D may be TRBD1 (6 bases). Per the germline V gene, CDR1 is LNHDA and CDR2 is SQIVND (reference sequence). This CDR3 has 13 residues. The germline V and J ends were trimmed by 5 bases and 2 bases, with 9 bases remaining between them.

The CDR3 bases are TGTGCCAGCAGTTTATGGGTGACAGGGTCCTACAATGAGCAGTTCTTC. This gives the protein CASSLWVTGSYNEQFF. This sequence joins TRBV27 and TRBJ2-1; 7 positions match TRBD1. J lost 1 base, V lost 1 base, and 4 bases had no gene match. This CDR3 contains 16 residues. Germline values: CDR1 MNHEY, CDR2 SMNVEV (reference sequence).

The genes are TRBV11-2 and TRBJ1-4; 7 nucleotides align to TRBD1. From germline, CDR1 is SGHAT and CDR2 FQNNGV. Trimming took 1 base from V and 4 from J; bases not matched to a gene: 3. The CDR3 runs 15 residues. The CDR3 spells CASSLGTGLNEKLFF. CDR3 bases: TGTGCCAGCAGCTTAGGGACAGGCCTTAATGAAAAACTGTTTTTT.

V and J are TRBV18 and TRBJ1-1, with TRBD1 identical over 8 bases. The germline V gene encodes CDR1 KGHSH and CDR2 LQKENI. The CDR3 has 13 residues. V shed 3 bases and J 8 bases; nucleotides not matched to a gene: 5. The CDR3 DNA follows: TGTGCCAGCTCACCGATGGACAGGGCGGAAGCTTTCTTT. Residues: CASSPMDRAEAFF.

The chain employs TRBV10-3 and TRBJ2-3, with 9 bases lining up with TRBD2. The V segment lost 5 bases and the J segment 2 bases; nucleotides outside the gene matches: 8. This CDR3 region has 16 residues. Germline CDR1 and CDR2: ENHRY and SYGVKD. The CDR3 DNA reads as TGTGCCATCAGTCACGGACTAGCGAGATTCACAGATACGCAGTATTTT. The encoded protein is CAISHGLARFTDTQYF.

In its sample, this clone was seen once. The gene calls are TRBV9 and TRBJ2-3; 7 nucleotides agree with TRBD2. V was clipped by 0 bases and J by 5 bases; unmatched bases: 9. Germline V gives CDR1 SGDLS, CDR2 YYNGEE. The CDR3 consists of 16 residues. CDR3 nucleotide sequence: TGTGCCAGCAGCGTAGTCGGGGGGTCGGAGGTAGATACGCAGTATTTT. Its translation is CASSVVGGSEVDTQYF.

The chain is built from TRBV14 and TRBJ2-1; D might be TRBD2 (5 bases). The V end lost 4 bases, the J end lost 6 bases, and 16 bases lay between the germline ends. CDR1 and CDR2 from the germline V gene are SGHDN and FVKESK. This CDR3 has 15 amino acids. In DNA, the CDR3 is TGTGCCAGCAGCCCACTAGGACTCACCGCCAATGAGCAGTTCTTC. Translation: CASSPLGLTANEQFF.

In its sample, this clone was seen a few times. The rearrangement uses TRBV27 and TRBJ1-5; perhaps TRBD1 as D (6 bases). The V gene's germline CDR1 is MNHEY and CDR2 SMNVEV (reference sequence). This CDR3 spans 12 amino acids. The V end lost 8 bases, the J end lost 5 bases, and 10 bases lay between the germline ends. The CDR3 nucleotides read TGTGCCAGCGGACAGATATATCAGCCCCAGCATTTT. Protein: CASGQIYQPQHF.

V and J are TRBV5-1 and TRBJ2-2; weak D call: TRBD1 (5 bases). Looked up from germline, CDR1 is SGHRS and CDR2 is YFSETQ. With 8 bases removed from V and 5 bases from J, the gap between germline ends came to 22 bases. The CDR3 has 16 residues. The CDR3 DNA reads TGCGCCAGTCAAGGGGCTCCGATGTCGGGTACCGGGGAGCTGTTTTTT. It encodes CASQGAPMSGTGELFF.

This clone is a singleton in its sample. The CDR3 sequence is CSAVNRGRNTEAFF. Here the CDR3 DNA reads TGCAGCGCAGTAAACAGGGGGCGAAACACTGAAGCTTTCTTT. The J gene is TRBJ1-1, the V gene TRBV29-1, with TRBD1 matching 9 bases. This CDR3 comprises 14 residues. The V segment lost 7 bases and the J segment 2 bases; nucleotides outside the gene matches: 8. Germline-derived CDR1 and CDR2 are SQVTM and ANQGSEA.

J is TRBJ2-7 and V is TRBV5-1; 7 bases map to TRBD1. This CDR3 region has 14 residues. Germline V gene sequence: CDR1 SGHRS, CDR2 YFSETQ. With 3 bases clipped from V and 4 bases from J, the junction kept 7 bases outside the gene matches. The CDR3 sequence is CASSWTGQAYEQYF. In DNA, the CDR3 is TGCGCCAGCAGCTGGACCGGACAGGCTTACGAGCAGTACTTC.

The V call is TRBV7-2, the J call TRBJ1-1; weak D call: TRBD1 (5 bases). Trimming shortened V by 1 base and J by 8 bases, and 11 bases separated the two germline ends. CDR3 length: 13 amino acids. Per the germline V gene, CDR1 is SGHTA and CDR2 is FQGNSA. The CDR3 DNA reads as TGTGCCAGCAGCTTAGAAGTCAGGGCCGAAGCTTTCTTT. Translating it yields CASSLEVRAEAFF.

The chain combines TRBV5-1 with TRBJ2-5, with 8 bases fitting TRBD1. This CDR3 comprises 16 residues. V dropped 0 bases and J dropped 5; count of bases not matched to a gene: 9. Germline CDR1 reads SGHRS; CDR2 reads YFSETQ. In nucleotides, the CDR3 is TGCGCCAGCAGCTTGGACAGGGGGTATGAAACTGAGACCCAGTACTTC. As protein: CASSLDRGYETETQYF.

This chain links TRBV5-1 with TRBJ1-6; the match to TRBD1 covers 10 bases. V lost 2 bases to trimming and J lost 8 bases; unmatched junction nucleotides: 10. From germline, CDR1 is SGHRS and CDR2 YFSETQ. This CDR3 contains 17 residues. Written as DNA, the CDR3 is TGCGCCAGCAGCTTTCTCCCGTCGACAGGGGGCGATTCACCCCTCCACTTT. It is translated as CASSFLPSTGGDSPLHF.

The chain links TRBV5-4 to TRBJ1-3; no definite D call. The CDR3 totals 13 residues. The germline V gene encodes CDR1 SGHNT and CDR2 YYREEE (reference sequence). Trimming removed 2 bases from V and 4 bases from J, with 7 bases in between. The CDR3 spells CASSFSEGNTIYF. DNA for the CDR3: TGTGCCAGCAGCTTCTCGGAGGGAAACACCATATATTTT.

CDR3 sequence (DNA): TGTGCCAGCAGCGGCCTGGACAGGGCGGAAGAGACCCAGTACTTC. Translated: CASSGLDRAEETQYF. The chain has TRBV7-8 and TRBJ2-5; 8 positions match TRBD1. The germline CDR1 and CDR2 sequences are SGHVS and FQNEAQ. CDR3 length equals 15 residues. With 5 bases clipped from V and 3 bases from J, the junction kept 8 bases outside the gene matches.

V gene TRBV7-9 combines with J gene TRBJ2-1, with 7 bases fitting TRBD1. The trim removed 4 bases at V and 8 bases at J, leaving 5 bases unmatched. Looked up from germline, CDR1 is SEHNR and CDR2 is FQNEAQ (reference sequence). This CDR3 is built from 13 residues. CDR3 DNA sequence: TGTGCCAGCAGCTCAACGGACAGGTATGAGCAGTTCTTC. It is translated as CASSSTDRYEQFF.

This chain joins TRBV6-5 and TRBJ2-7; 10 nucleotides agree with TRBD1. CDR1 is MNHEY and CDR2 is SVGAGI in the germline V gene. With 7 bases clipped from V and 6 bases from J, the junction kept 9 bases outside the gene matches. There are 14 residues in the CDR3. CDR3 in amino acids: CASTPGTGVREQYF. The DNA of the CDR3 is TGTGCCAGCACCCCCGGGACAGGGGTTCGCGAGCAGTACTTC.

V is TRBV5-1 and J is TRBJ2-1; 14 bases align to TRBD2. Germline CDR1 SGHRS, CDR2 YFSETQ. The CDR3 loop spans 18 amino acids. V trimming: 0 bases; J trimming: 8 bases; junction bases outside the gene matches: 10. The CDR3 reads CASSLGFKGLAGVDEQFF. CDR3 in DNA: TGCGCCAGCAGCTTGGGGTTTAAGGGACTAGCGGGAGTCGATGAGCAGTTCTTC.

V is TRBV4-3 and J is TRBJ1-1; no clear D. V was cut by 4 bases and J by 0 bases, with 12 bases left in between. CDR1 and CDR2 from the germline V gene are LGHNA and YSLEER. This CDR3 has 15 amino acids. The CDR3 spells CASSRAGSMNTEAFF. In DNA, the CDR3 is TGCGCCAGCAGCCGGGCGGGGAGTATGAACACTGAAGCTTTCTTT.

The chain is built from TRBV6-1 and TRBJ1-4, with D perhaps TRBD1 (5 bases). Germline V gives CDR1 MNHNS, CDR2 SASEGT. The CDR3 totals 15 residues. V was trimmed by 2 bases and J by 0 bases, leaving 7 bases between them. CDR3 sequence reads: CASSEIGATNEKLFF. In nucleotides, the CDR3 is TGTGCCAGCAGTGAAATAGGGGCAACTAATGAAAAACTGTTTTTT.

The chain carries TRBV27 and TRBJ2-7, with 10 bases aligning to TRBD1. The CDR3 extends over 17 amino acids. V dropped 3 bases and J dropped 2; count of bases not matched to a gene: 10. Looked up from germline, CDR1 is MNHEY and CDR2 is SMNVEV (reference sequence). This CDR3 is CASSLVPGQGPPYEQYF. CDR3 DNA: TGTGCCAGCAGTTTGGTTCCGGGACAGGGGCCGCCCTACGAGCAGTACTTC.

The gene calls are TRBV27 and TRBJ1-5, with D perhaps TRBD1 (6 bases). Germline-derived CDR1 and CDR2 are MNHEY and SMNVEV (reference sequence). This CDR3 has 15 amino acids. V lost 4 bases and J lost 4, with 14 bases in between. In DNA, the CDR3 is TGTGCCAGCAGTTCGTCCAGGGGCATGAATCAGCCCCAGCATTTT. Protein: CASSSSRGMNQPQHF.

With regard to this clone: Relative to the germline gene, one junction end is altered; a read error may explain this. The gene calls are TRBV5-6 and TRBJ1-6; 7 bases are a match to TRBD1. This CDR3 comprises 15 residues. Germline V CDR1 and CDR2: SGHDT, YYEEEE. The CDR3 DNA follows: TGTGCCAGCAGCTTCCGGGACAGACATAATCCACCCCTCCACTTT. This codes for CASSFRDRHNPPLHF.

The chain joins TRBV25-1 to TRBJ1-1; 7 bases fit TRBD1. CDR1 MGHDK and CDR2 SYGVNS come from the germline V gene. With 5 bases clipped from V and 1 base from J, the junction kept 1 base outside the gene matches. This CDR3 is 13 amino acids long. The CDR3 loop reads CASSRQGNTEAFF. The CDR3 DNA follows: TGTGCCAGCAGTCGACAGGGGAACACTGAAGCTTTCTTT.

The chain carries TRBV27 and TRBJ2-1; TRBD1 matches at 7 bases. The CDR3 has 16 residues. Germline assignment: CDR1 MNHEY and CDR2 SMNVEV (reference sequence). V was pared by 2 bases and J by 2 bases, with 6 bases of the junction left unmatched. In DNA, the CDR3 is TGTGCCAGCAGTTTACTCGGCCAGGGGGCCTACAATGAGCAGTTCTTC. Protein sequence: CASSLLGQGAYNEQFF.